This T cell receptor beta chain was found in a study of blood T cell repertoires in COVID-19 (TCRdb year 2020). Describing the broader study: The collaborator samples originated in the United States, Italy and Spain and spanned the acute and convalescent phases of COVID-19. The material from the prospective study consisted of cDNA or gDNA derived from T cells, B-cell-depleted T cells, or PBMCs. Subjects who had been exposed to COVID-19, were actively infected with it, or had recovered from it provided the deeply sampled blood TCRbeta repertoires that made up the dataset. A freely available public database, intended as a resource for researchers studying the immune response to SARS-CoV-2, is where the repertoires were released. The samples were drawn from two sources: the first 160 participants of the ongoing ImmuneRACE study, and 950 to 1,500 subjects contributed by 6 global collaborators. Nearly every sample came with metadata listing a de-identified subject ID, COVID-19 status, age in years and sex. Where available, HLA class I and class II types were taken from metadata supplied by the sample provider and were not determined by assay-based typing. General conclusions and limits of the study: How much clinical and demographic metadata was included differed by source and by participant, and the metadata was provided uncurated.

Its CDR3 holds 14 amino acids, cysteine through phenylalanine. Only CDR3 DNA is held: 42 bases, read in frame from base 1. CDR1 and CDR2 (MNHNS, SASEGT) derive from the germline V gene. The V and J ends are trimmed by 3 bases and 1 base, leaving 7 bases between them. Enrolling through a virtual design, the prospective study's participants ranged in age from about 18 to 100 years and lived across more than 20 United States geographic areas. Cohort assignment in the prospective study relied on participant-reported clinical history from a screening survey and a study questionnaire. In the prospective study, whole blood, serum and a nasopharyngeal or oropharyngeal swab were collected from each participant by mobile phlebotomists. Prospective study participants could optionally give additional blood draws and questionnaires over a roughly two-month period. Blood samples from the prospective study were shipped frozen or at room temperature prior to DNA extraction.

With regard to this clone: The target of this receptor is not known. Qualities for individual bases were not recorded, and no much larger clone is one base off.

The immunoSEQ Assay, a bias-controlled multiplex PCR, was used to amplify TCRbeta CDR3 regions from genomic DNA. In the source study's methods: The number of nucleated cells in each sample was estimated by amplification of reference gene primers within the assay. To quantify the absolute abundance of each unique TCRbeta CDR3 rearrangement, sequence reads were collapsed and filtered. For each sample, productive Simpson clonality was calculated by taking the square root of Simpson's diversity index across productive rearrangements. The source is immuneACCESS, and TCRdb retained only in-frame sequences with V and J called. Part of the clones is not carried over; for the studies checked, unresolved V genes explain less than half of this, and the remainder is unexplained. V, J and clone size are taken as reported in that table, and D and trimming were inferred from the DNA itself. This sample has 250,000 to 300,000 clones in its table, and about 81% of those were observed once. Approximately 4% of the sample is taken by the ten largest.

Sequenced material: PBMCs or T cells enriched from blood (not recorded which). The chain is encoded by TRBV6-1 joined to TRBJ1-5; TRBD1 is a possible D gene, resting on 5 matching bases. The receptor's source is a young man with acute COVID-19. Here is the DNA: TGTGCCAGCAGTGACCCAGGGAGCAATCAGCCCCAGCATTTT. It codes for CASSDPGSNQPQHF.